The 2 T cell receptor beta chains below all came from one sample that was sequenced in a study of cytotoxic CD8 clonotypes in ibrutinib-treated CLL. Profiling relied on immunoSEQ multiplex PCR, and the TCRdb table lists in-frame clones only, not all of them. The sample shows a few hundred thousand clones, roughly 71% of them seen only once. The sequencing here drew on PBMCs, taken after 36 months of ibrutinib treatment. These receptors came from a human donor with chronic lymphocytic leukemia.

The sample holds a few counts of this clone. V usage is TRBV5-4 and J usage is TRBJ2-3, with 11 bases that match TRBD2. V shed 5 bases, J shed 6 bases, and the junction held 11 bases outside the gene matches. The CDR3 covers 16 residues. The germline V gene has CDR1 SGHNT and CDR2 YYREEE (reference sequence). The CDR3 nucleotides are TGTGCCAGCAGAGAGGGACTAGCGGTCGAGTACGATACGCAGTATTTT. Amino acid sequence: CASREGLAVEYDTQYF.

This rearrangement joins TRBV27 to TRBJ2-1, with no clear D. Germline CDR1 reads MNHEY; CDR2 reads SMNVEV (reference sequence). The CDR3 is made up of 16 amino acids. The ends were cut back, 3 bases at V and 7 bases at J, with 19 bases in the middle. CDR3 protein: CASSFRTVPPRNEQFF. CDR3 nucleotides: TGTGCCAGCAGTTTCCGGACCGTCCCCCCGCGAAATGAGCAGTTCTTC.